Presented here are 27 T cell receptor beta chains from one specimen sequenced in a study of TIL therapy for anti-PD-1-resistant metastatic lung cancer. The libraries were made with immunoSEQ v3. This table comes from immunoSEQ multiplex PCR, and its TCRdb copy is limited to in-frame clones, with some not included. This sample has under 100,000 clones, with 65% found just once. Time point given: pre-treatment sample, taken before nivolumab and TIL therapy. Most excised metastases sampled were pleural nodules or supraclavicular lymph nodes. The starting material was tumor tissue, obtained at baseline. These receptors were obtained from a person aged 25-80 years with non-small cell lung cancer.

This clone was counted only a few times. The CDR3 sequence is CASSLRTVHLQFF. The CDR3 nucleotides read TGTGCCAGCAGCCTCCGGACGGTCCATTTGCAGTTCTTC. The rearrangement joins TRBV7-8 to TRBJ2-1; no clear D gene. CDR1 is SGHVS, CDR2 FQNEAQ, per germline. Trimming removed 5 bases from V and 12 bases from J, with 17 bases in between. The length of the CDR3 is 13 residues.

The chain joins TRBV18 to TRBJ1-4; 8 nucleotides line up with TRBD1. CDR1 is KGHSH and CDR2 is LQKENI in the germline V gene. The junction had 2 bases not matched to a gene; V was cut back by 4 bases and J by 4 bases. The CDR3 is made up of 14 amino acids. The CDR3 DNA is TGTGCCAGCTCACAGACAGGGGTTAATGAAAAACTGTTTTTT. This codes for CASSQTGVNEKLFF.

The rearrangement joins TRBV4-3 to TRBJ2-5; D possibly matches TRBD1 or TRBD2 (5 bases each). CDR1 and CDR2 (germline): LGHNA, YSLEER. The CDR3 is 15 residues long. Trimming pared 1 base from V and 5 bases from J, leaving 14 bases between. The CDR3 here is CASSQVWLEGETQYF. The CDR3 region has the DNA TGCGCCAGCAGCCAAGTGTGGCTAGAGGGGGAGACCCAGTACTTC.

J is TRBJ2-2 and V is TRBV7-9; D gene unclear. Germline values: CDR1 SEHNR, CDR2 FQNEAQ (reference sequence). V lost 7 bases and J lost 4, with 16 bases in between. This CDR3 has 15 amino acids. This CDR3 reads CASKPPLEITGELFF. For the CDR3, the DNA is TGTGCCAGCAAACCACCGTTGGAGATCACCGGGGAGCTGTTTTTT. The whole variable domain, filled in from reference TRBV7-9 and TRBJ2-2, reads DTGVSQNPRHKITKRGQNVTFRCDPISEHNRLYWYRQTLGQGPEFLTYFQNEAQLEKSRLLSDRFSAERPKGSFSTLEIQRTEQGDSAMYLCASKPPLEITGELFFGEGSRLTVL.

The gene calls are TRBV18 and TRBJ1-2; 7 bases agree with TRBD1. Per germline, CDR1 KGHSH and CDR2 LQKENI. J lost 0 bases, V lost 3 bases, and 7 bases had no gene match. This CDR3 has 16 amino acids. The CDR3 reads CASSPAEGQTNYGYTF. The CDR3 DNA is TGTGCCAGCTCACCCGCCGAGGGACAGACTAACTATGGCTACACCTTC.

The rearrangement uses TRBV6-5 and TRBJ2-3; 7 positions match TRBD2. The CDR3 has 15 residues. The germline V gene encodes CDR1 MNHEY and CDR2 SVGAGI. Trimming cost V 4 bases and J 3 bases; bases outside gene matches: 7. As DNA, the CDR3 is TGTGCCAGCAGTTCCCCTAGCGGAACTACAGATACGCAGTATTTT. Its translation: CASSSPSGTTDTQYF.

This chain links TRBV5-6 with TRBJ2-1; no clear D. Trimming pared 4 bases from V and 0 bases from J, leaving 5 bases between. This CDR3 spans 13 amino acids. From germline, CDR1 is SGHDT and CDR2 YYEEEE. CDR3 sequence (DNA): TGTGCCAGCAGCCAAATCTCCTACAATGAGCAGTTCTTC. Protein product: CASSQISYNEQFF.

V and J are TRBV11-3 and TRBJ1-1, with 12 bases lining up with TRBD1. In germline, CDR1 is SGHNT, CDR2 YENEEA. The CDR3 sequence is 13 residues long. Trimming at V came to 8 bases and at J to 6 bases, leaving 4 bases not matched to a gene. CDR3 in DNA: TGTGCCAGCCGGGGACAGGGGGCCGCTGAAGCTTTCTTT. Translating gives CASRGQGAAEAFF.

This chain connects TRBV11-2 to TRBJ1-4; D is perhaps TRBD1 (5 bases). V shed 5 bases and J shed 3 bases, with 10 bases lying between them. The CDR3 length is 14 residues. CDR1 is SGHAT, CDR2 FQNNGV, per germline. The CDR3 bases are TGTGCCAGCAGCCCGGGACCCTCTAATGAAAAACTGTTTTTT. Translated, it gives CASSPGPSNEKLFF. Together with reference TRBV11-2 and TRBJ1-4, the CDR3 gives the full variable domain: EAGVAQSPRYKIIEKRQSVAFWCNPISGHATLYWYQQILGQGPKLLIQFQNNGVVDDSQLPKDRFSAERLKGVDSTLKIQPAKLEDSAVYLCASSPGPSNEKLFFGSGTQLSVL.

V gene TRBV5-4 combines with J gene TRBJ2-3, with D tentatively TRBD1 (5 bases). The CDR3 sequence is 13 residues long. The germline CDR1 and CDR2 sequences are SGHNT and YYREEE (reference sequence). V lost 4 bases and J 7 bases, leaving 13 bases between the germline ends. CDR3 amino acids: CASSPPGQNTQYF. Written as DNA, the CDR3 is TGTGCCAGCAGCCCACCTGGACAAAATACGCAGTATTTT.

For this clone: The sample has other DNA sequences that encode this CDR3 too. The V call is TRBV6-5, the J call TRBJ1-1, with D uncertain. The V and J ends lost 2 bases and 1 base respectively, with 5 bases between them. CDR3 size: 13 residues. The V gene's germline CDR1 is MNHEY and CDR2 SVGAGI. The CDR3 nucleotides are TGTGCCAGCAGTTACGAGGGGAACACTGAAGCTTTCTTT. Translating gives CASSYEGNTEAFF.

The chain joins TRBV12-3 or TRBV12-4 to TRBJ1-5; D not resolved. The CDR3 is 13 amino acids. The V gene lost 0 bases and the J gene lost 6 bases, with 6 bases spanning the gap. The CDR3 loop is CASSLASGQPQHF. CDR3 coding DNA: TGTGCCAGCAGTTTAGCTTCCGGTCAGCCCCAGCATTTT.

The chain combines TRBV7-6 with TRBJ2-1; D remains unclear. Looked up from germline, CDR1 is SGHVS and CDR2 is FNYEAQ. V lost 2 bases, J lost 0 bases, and 8 bases lay in between. The CDR3 is 15 residues long. CDR3 coding DNA: TGTGCCAGCAGCTTAACGGGCTACTCCTACAATGAGCAGTTCTTC. Encoded protein: CASSLTGYSYNEQFF.

This clone was picked up a small number of times. The genes are TRBV19 and TRBJ1-3, with D tentatively TRBD1 (5 bases). CDR3 length: 16 residues. The germline gives CDR1 LNHDA, CDR2 SQIVND (reference sequence). Trimming took 6 bases from V and 4 from J, leaving 19 bases between them. The CDR3 sequence is CASRGGGTWLGNTIYF. The CDR3 DNA is TGTGCCAGTAGGGGAGGAGGGACTTGGCTCGGAAACACCATATATTTT.

J is TRBJ2-5 and V is TRBV6-5, with a weak D call TRBD2 (6 bases). The V gene lost 11 bases and the J gene lost 0 bases, with 19 bases spanning the gap. The germline gives CDR1 MNHEY, CDR2 SVGAGI. The CDR3 contains 15 residues. CDR3 loop: CAGGSGVRYQETQYF. The CDR3 region has the DNA TGTGCCGGGGGGTCGGGGGTAAGGTACCAAGAGACCCAGTACTTC.

Only a few counts were recorded for this clone. This rearrangement joins TRBV6-6 to TRBJ1-4; D perhaps matches TRBD1 (5 bases). From germline, CDR1 is MNHNY and CDR2 SVGAGI (reference sequence). The CDR3 covers 11 residues. V dropped 6 bases and J dropped 10 bases, with 9 bases sitting between them. The CDR3 nucleotides read TGTGCCAGCAGCCCCGGGGGAAAACTGTTTTTT. It encodes CASSPGGKLFF.

The rearrangement joins TRBV7-2 to TRBJ2-1; D unresolved. V lost 1 base to trimming and J lost 4 bases, with 11 bases between them. CDR1 is SGHTA, CDR2 FQGNSA, per germline. This CDR3 has 15 amino acids. The CDR3 DNA follows: TGTGCCAGCAGCTTAGGGCCACTATATTACAATGAGCAGTTCTTC. It specifies CASSLGPLYYNEQFF.

J is TRBJ2-7 and V is TRBV28; 12 nucleotides align to TRBD2. The CDR3 is made up of 16 amino acids. Germline V gene lookup returns CDR1 MDHEN and CDR2 SYDVKM. J lost 5 bases, V lost 5 bases, and 10 bases had no gene match. CDR3 DNA sequence: TGTGCCAGCAGTCCACCGCCGACTAGCGGGAGTAACGAGCAGTACTTC. Translated, it gives CASSPPPTSGSNEQYF.

V usage is TRBV24-1 and J usage is TRBJ2-7, with D tentatively TRBD2 (6 bases). Trimming removed 7 bases at V and 2 bases at J, with 11 bases between. Looked up from germline, CDR1 is KGHDR and CDR2 is SFDVKD. The CDR3 sequence is 13 residues long. Written as DNA, the CDR3 is TGTGCCACCAGCCCGGGAGTAACCTACGAGCAGTACTTC. Its translation is CATSPGVTYEQYF.

This rearrangement joins TRBV28 to TRBJ1-4; D perhaps matches TRBD1 (6 bases). V lost 2 bases and J 4 bases, leaving 8 bases between the germline ends. The CDR3 totals 14 residues. From germline, CDR1 is MDHEN and CDR2 SYDVKM. CDR3 sequence reads: CASSLVRGNEKLFF. CDR3 in DNA: TGTGCCAGCAGTTTAGTCAGGGGTAATGAAAAACTGTTTTTT.

This clone appeared a single time. The chain couples TRBV7-2 to TRBJ2-7; possibly TRBD2 for D (5 bases). Germline V gene data show CDR1 as SGHTA and CDR2 as FQGNSA. V was clipped by 5 bases and J by 1 base, with 12 bases between them. The CDR3 contains 14 residues. The CDR3 sequence: CASSLDYTSYEQYF. The CDR3 nucleotides are TGTGCCAGCAGCCTTGACTATACATCCTACGAGCAGTACTTC.

The V call is TRBV7-2, the J call TRBJ2-1; 7 nucleotides agree with TRBD2. There are 15 residues in the CDR3. Germline V gene lookup returns CDR1 SGHTA and CDR2 FQGNSA. Trimming at V came to 5 bases and at J to 5 bases, leaving 9 bases not matched to a gene. The CDR3: CASSLWAGVDNEQFF. For the CDR3, the DNA is TGTGCCAGCAGCCTCTGGGCGGGGGTGGACAATGAGCAGTTCTTC. The full variable domain, completed using reference TRBV7-2 and TRBJ2-1, is GAGVSQSPSNKVTEKGKDVELRCDPISGHTALYWYRQSLGQGLEFLIYFQGNSAPDKSGLPSDRFSAERTGGSVSTLTIQRTQQEDSAVYLCASSLWAGVDNEQFFGPGTRLTVL.

This chain uses TRBV7-2 with TRBJ2-2; TRBD2 matches at 11 bases. From germline, CDR1 is SGHTA and CDR2 FQGNSA. The V and J ends lost 1 base and 4 bases, in that order; junction bases with no gene match: 5. The CDR3 has 17 residues. The CDR3 loop is CASSLVASGGFTGELFF. For the CDR3, the DNA is TGTGCCAGCAGCTTAGTGGCTAGCGGGGGGTTCACCGGGGAGCTGTTTTTT.

The J gene is TRBJ2-7, the V gene TRBV30; TRBD2 matches 8 bases. The CDR3 consists of 15 residues. Unmatched junction bases numbered 11, after V lost 2 bases and J lost 5 bases. Germline V lookup: CDR1 GTSNPN, CDR2 SVGIG (reference sequence). The CDR3 here is CAWSRGGGPLNEQYF. CDR3 in DNA: TGTGCCTGGAGTCGGGGCGGGGGGCCCCTGAACGAGCAGTACTTC.

V and J are TRBV5-5 and TRBJ2-1; TRBD2 matches 7 bases. Unmatched junction bases numbered 5, after V lost 9 bases and J lost 2 bases. CDR3 length equals 13 residues. Germline CDR1 SGHKS, CDR2 YYEKEE (reference sequence). CDR3 bases: TGTGCCAATGGACTAGGTCCCTACAATGAGCAGTTCTTC. The encoded protein is CANGLGPYNEQFF.

The rearrangement links TRBV12-5 to TRBJ2-5, with 9 bases that match TRBD1. Germline CDR1 is LGHNT and CDR2 is FRNRAP. This CDR3 has 13 residues. Germline trimming cut 4 bases from V and 4 bases from J; bases unmatched to any gene: 1. The DNA for the CDR3 is TGTGCTAGTGGTTCGGGACAGGGAGAGACCCAGTACTTC. Its protein is CASGSGQGETQYF.

This rearrangement joins TRBV6-6 to TRBJ2-7; 11 nucleotides agree with TRBD1. The germline gives CDR1 MNHNY, CDR2 SVGAGI (reference sequence). With V trimmed by 5 bases and J by 4 bases, 4 bases remained unmatched. The CDR3 spans 14 residues. The CDR3 bases are TGTGCCAGCAGTCCGGACAGGGGGCCTTACGAGCAGTACTTC. Its translation is CASSPDRGPYEQYF.